This entry is about one T cell receptor beta chain. It lacks a known antigen. No much larger clone exists at a distance of one base, and base qualities are not known. Using the deep immunoSEQ assay, multiplex PCR amplified TCR CDR3 regions from genomic DNA. For each cell subset, the extracted genomic DNA was distributed evenly across all wells of several immunoSEQ 96-well plates, and each plate served as one replicate. For sorted subsets, roughly 190 ng of genomic DNA, equivalent to some 30,000 T cell genomes, went into each replicate PCR. Purified libraries were quantified with a Qubit 3.0 fluorometer, sized on a Bioanalyzer 2100, and re-quantified with the KAPA Library Quantification kit. Every immunoSEQ 96-well plate was sequenced on a dedicated single-read 150-cycle Illumina NextSeq 550 flow cell. In the original analysis: The immunoSEQ output contained only junctional sequences without quality scores, so filtering could not match that applied to full-length reads. To assign V/J genes and CDR3, sequences were annotated against IMGT germline references using PyIR, a Python wrapper for IgBLAST v1.9. Reads with weak V/J assignments (E-value above 1e-6), missing CDR3, stop codons, out-of-frame junctions, or ambiguous translated residues were removed. A V3J clonotype was defined by an identical inferred V gene, J gene, and CDR3 amino acid sequence. To compute the percentage overlap between repertoires, the number of shared unique clonotypes was divided by the size of the smaller repertoire. Repertoire richness was assessed with RTK rarefaction, the Chao1 estimator, and Recon v2.1 estimates of unobserved clonotypes. Generation probabilities were computed with OLGA for all TCRbeta clonotypes obtained by the gDNA method from several donors. TCRdb limited this immuneACCESS table to in-frame rearrangements with V and J called. A share of clones is missing; checked studies link under half to unresolved V genes, and the rest is unexplained. V and J calls and clone size follow that table, whereas D and trimming were derived from the DNA. Across this sample there are over a million clones, with 60% to 80% seen only once. The ten biggest clones cover around 1.4% of the sample.

The junction shows trimming of 1 base on V and 8 bases on J, and the gene matches do not reach 4 bases of it. From the germline V gene, CDR1 is LGHNA and CDR2 is YSLEER. The CDR3 has 14 amino acids, counting the end cysteine and phenylalanine. Only the CDR3 portion is preserved as DNA: 42 bases, with reading frame beginning at the first base. This specimen belongs to a study of shared clonotypes between healthy human individuals (TCRdb year 2020). Background on the whole study: Three men and a couple of women, aged 18 to 49 years, made up the cohort. The study deeply sequenced blood TCR repertoires of about 5 healthy adults to estimate repertoire size and the extent of clonotype sharing between individuals. To increase sequencing depth and limit assay-specific biases, TCR repertoire library preparation and sequencing were carried out by different laboratories using diverse techniques. For each donor, three plates each were used for CD4 naive and CD4 memory, two plates were used for CD8 naive, and one plate was used for CD8 memory. Per donor, leukapheresis produced somewhere between about 0.94 and 8.9 billion PBMCs.

Points the paper makes about the study in general: Sampling was restricted to blood, and TCR repertoires in tissue are likely to differ from TCR repertoires in blood. Pairwise subsampling indicated that sequencing depth was expected to affect the degree of clonotype sharing among donors. Across several donors, 5% to 6% of naive CD4, 3% to 4% of naive CD8, under 2.5% of memory CD4, and 0.4% of memory CD8 clonotypes were shared. Because the study included only a small number of donors, the genetic and exposure-history diversity represented was limited. Rarefaction of sorted-subset datasets indicated incomplete sequencing despite the large sequencing depth. Larger estimated clonotype richness was generally found for naive subsets than for memory subsets. Compared with non-shared clonotypes, the clonotypes found in all four sorted-subset donors had higher generation probabilities.

The donors were healthy, HIV-negative adults with no recently reported acute infections or vaccinations. Only Caucasian adults living in Nashville, Tennessee, USA were represented among the donors. CD4+ T cells were enriched through magnetic negative selection, after which naive cells were positively selected on CD45RA and the remaining negative fraction served as the memory subset. Blood was obtained by leukapheresis, after which PBMCs were separated by Ficoll-Histopaque density gradient centrifugation and cryopreserved in liquid nitrogen vapor phase. Analytical flow cytometry was used to check the purity and quantity of every magnetically sorted T cell population. Each sorted fraction had its genomic DNA isolated and then quantified by UV absorbance on a Nanodrop 2000c.

This sequence uses TRBV4-3 and TRBJ1-4; a stretch of 7 junction bases matches TRBD1. The sample was memory CD4+ T cells sorted from blood. Per the publication, the cell subset or site label means: CD45RA-negative fraction. This receptor was taken from a man aged 18-30 years in good health. CDR3 protein: CASSQGGRGEKLFF. The DNA is as follows: TGCGCCAGCAGCCAAGGAGGCAGGGGGGAAAAACTGTTTTTT.